This TCR beta chain was retrieved from a study of blood T cells in healthy people across ages. This clonotype has just a few counts. Then a second PCR, running about 7 to 11 cycles, was carried out with a sample-barcoded 5' primer and a J-beta primer mix. Via MiXCR, TCRdb re-called the 5' RACE reads, giving one row per CDR3 protein. The repertoire includes roughly 900,000 distinct CDR3 sequences, around 48% of them detected once, and 13% sits in the top ten. CDR3 length equals 13 residues. Trimming took 2 bases from V and 8 from J, leaving 12 bases between them. Germline CDR1 reads MNHNS; CDR2 reads SASEGT.

The V and J genes are TRBV6-1 and TRBJ1-2; perhaps TRBD1 as D (6 bases). The sequence was collected from a man aged 30 to 45 in good health. Sequences were obtained from blood. The CDR3 DNA is TGTGCCAGCAGTGAAAACAGGGACCGAGGCTACACCTTC. Its protein product is CASSENRDRGYTF.